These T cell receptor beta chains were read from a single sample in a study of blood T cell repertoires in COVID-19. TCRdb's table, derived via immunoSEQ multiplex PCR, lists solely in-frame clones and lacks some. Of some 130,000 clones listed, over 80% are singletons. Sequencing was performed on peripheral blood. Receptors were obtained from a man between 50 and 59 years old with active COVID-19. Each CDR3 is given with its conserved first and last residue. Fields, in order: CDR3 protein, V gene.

CDR3: CASSLGTENTEAFF
V: TRBV7-9

CDR3: CASSLAFTSGMNTGELFF
V: TRBV7-2

CDR3: CASSVRGPPEKLFF
V: TRBV2

CDR3: CASSQTPGLGYEQYF
V: TRBV4-1

CDR3: CASSQDPPGASGANVLTF
V: TRBV3-1/TRBV3-2

CDR3: CATRKTGLNNQPQHF
V: TRBV19

CDR3: CASSLGRGGRADTQYF
V: TRBV5-6

CDR3: CASSQDGGTNSPLHF
V: TRBV4-3

CDR3: CASSSPGQGYEQYF
V: TRBV11-2

CDR3: CASSPEGVWSKNEKLFF
V: TRBV7-8

CDR3: CASSKGALAGLEQYF
V: TRBV3-1/TRBV3-2

CDR3: CASSRGFTAYEQYF
V: TRBV19

CDR3: CASTVKGAEIGSGGYTF
V: TRBV5-8

CDR3: CASSVGPSGGADTQYF
V: TRBV9

CDR3: CASSHFTSGRSYEQYF
V: TRBV3-1/TRBV3-2

CDR3: CASSPRGLAVRNEQFF
V: TRBV18

CDR3: CASSDRTGRGSNQPQHF
V: TRBV6-4

CDR3: CASSKNPGSKSYGYTF
V: TRBV19

CDR3: CASSEALGRGETQYF
V: TRBV6-1

CDR3: CASSQAWTSGGAYYNEQFF
V: TRBV14

CDR3: CASRATGGFGNTIYF
V: TRBV19

CDR3: CASSPGQGAKTQYF
V: TRBV11-3

CDR3: CATSRDRGSYGYTF
V: TRBV15

CDR3: CASSPDRLNYGYTF
V: TRBV18

CDR3: CASSAKGGTDTQYF
V: TRBV6-4

CDR3: CASGLGQGNTEAFF
V: TRBV12-5

CDR3: CASSGQGLWTEAFF
V: TRBV6-1

CDR3: CIPPGGDEQFF
V: TRBV20-1

CDR3: CATSPPTGNTEAFF
V: TRBV6-5

CDR3: CASRRLAGGNTDTQYF
V: TRBV28

CDR3: CSASGFTLSSYNEQFF
V: TRBV20-1

CDR3: CASTSSLQGQETQYF
V: TRBV19

CDR3: CASSLRGPSYEQYF
V: TRBV19

CDR3: CASSVGPGVSNEQFF
V: TRBV9

CDR3: CASSLSAGGPPLHF
V: TRBV11-2

CDR3: CASSQTGALFEAFF
V: TRBV28

CDR3: CASSLVTGKNTEAFF
V: TRBV5-5

CDR3: CASRSRTGMSSGNTIYF
V: TRBV21-1

CDR3: CASSPRGGETQYF
V: TRBV9

CDR3: CASSQDTRLAGGRGADTQYF
V: TRBV4-1

CDR3: CASSSGRDRVYEQYF
V: TRBV19

CDR3: CASSHSGGNSPLHF
V: TRBV3-1/TRBV3-2

CDR3: CSVDRGVAGYTF
V: TRBV29-1

CDR3: CASSDRVGYGYTF
V: TRBV2

CDR3: CASSPSQGVYGYTF
V: TRBV19

CDR3: CASSVASGGDKDSPLHF
V: TRBV9

CDR3: CASSQDQPSEQLSYEQYF
V: TRBV4-2

CDR3: CASSLSIIGTGAYNEQFF
V: TRBV27

CDR3: CASSIGLAGDEQYF
V: TRBV7-8

CDR3: CASSQGLTRAYTEAFF
V: TRBV3-1/TRBV3-2

CDR3: CASARVNEQFF
V: TRBV12-5